Detailed here is one T cell receptor (beta chain). Sequencing was performed with immunoSEQ multiplex PCR; in TCRdb, only in-frame clones are kept and a portion is missing. Of roughly 73,000 clones listed, approximately 92% were seen once; the top ten hold 5.5% to 6.5%. This sample was taken from a study of control samples from healthy donors and cancer patients. V shed 8 bases and J 6 bases; nucleotides not matched to a gene: 7. Germline V gene sequence: CDR1 ENHRY, CDR2 SYGVKD. CDR3 length: 15 amino acids. This TCR came from a woman aged 55-75 years in good health. What was sequenced was blood. This sequence joins TRBV10-3 and TRBJ2-2, with TRBD1 identical over 12 bases. The CDR3 protein is CAIGGTGGASGELFF. In DNA, the CDR3 is TGTGCCATCGGGGGGACAGGGGGCGCCTCCGGGGAGCTGTTTTTT.